This TCR beta chain emerged from a study of monozygotic twins with inflammatory bowel disease. General observations from the study: Telling different T cell subtypes apart from each other was not possible. Repertoire likeness was no different across concordant and discordant twins, perhaps owing to restricted power.

A word on this clonotype: The antigen remains unidentified.

TCRdb processed the 5' RACE reads again and assigns one entry to each CDR3 protein, with no DNA. The table counts some 160,000 distinct CDR3 sequences; about 7.4% lies in the top ten. The sample consisted of blood. This TCR was sampled from a human donor with ulcerative colitis or Crohn's disease, or a healthy co-twin of an affected twin (not recorded which).

The chain's CDR3 is CASSQDLGLGLRNEQFF. The chain employs TRBV3-1 and TRBJ2-1; the TCRdb D gene call, TRBD2, has no DNA to confirm it. Germline CDR1 and CDR2: LGHDT and YNNKEL (reference sequence). The length of the CDR3 is 17 residues.